This TCR beta chain was sequenced during a study of T cells in Graves' hyperthyroidism and ophthalmopathy. Study observations and caveats: The model foresaw ophthalmopathy a median around 6 months prior to onset. Among thyroid clonotypes expanded above 0.001, most also appeared in blood.

This clonotype occurred many times. The target antigen is unknown. The CDR3 runs 12 residues. The V gene's germline CDR1 is DFQATT and CDR2 SNEGSKA (reference sequence). V lost 2 bases and J lost 4, with 8 bases in between. Out of 10 ml of fresh peripheral blood came the PBMCs. The investigators amplified TCR beta CDR3 regions from RNA transcripts. First-round RT-PCR with HTBI primers amplified the TCR CDR3 region. TCRdb itself ran the multiplex PCR reads through MiXCR, one entry per CDR3 protein. Among a few hundred thousand distinct CDR3 sequences, 14% to 15% were seen once, and the ten largest hold about an eighth.

Sequences were obtained from blood. This receptor was identified in a middle-aged woman with Graves' hyperthyroidism that later progressed to Graves' ophthalmopathy. This chain uses TRBV20-1 with TRBJ1-1; D is possibly TRBD1 (6 bases). DNA of the CDR3: TGCAGTGCTAGACAGGGGAGCACTGAAGCTTTCTTT. Its protein is CSARQGSTEAFF.